A single sample is the source of the 3 T cell receptor beta chains below, sequenced in a study of T cell responses to AZD1222 COVID-19 vaccine (dated by TCRdb to about 2021). The meaning of the sample's time point label: baseline before first vaccination. Libraries were constructed by the immunoSEQ multiplex PCR assay. Not all clones reach the TCRdb copy of this immuneACCESS table, which keeps in-frame sequences only. Checked studies attribute under half of the gap to unresolved V genes and leave the rest unexplained. Counted in this sample were 120,000 or so clones; around 90% of them appeared once. The top ten clones comprise about 27% of the sample. The input for sequencing was peripheral blood, taken on day 0 of AZD1222 vaccination. These receptors originate from an adult in good health.

This sequence joins TRBV5-5 and TRBJ2-5; 8 bases fit TRBD1. The ends lost 6 bases at V and 5 bases at J; junction bases unmatched: 12. The CDR3 has 15 amino acids. CDR1 and CDR2 from the germline V gene are SGHKS and YYEKEE (reference sequence). The CDR3 here is CASITGGLSVETQYF. The CDR3 DNA follows: TGTGCCAGCATTACAGGGGGTCTCAGTGTGGAGACCCAGTACTTC.

This chain joins TRBV5-1 and TRBJ2-2, with 8 nucleotides matching TRBD2. CDR3 size: 16 residues. Germline values: CDR1 SGHRS, CDR2 YFSETQ. With V trimmed by 2 bases and J by 0 bases, 3 bases remained unmatched. This chain's CDR3 is CASSLLAGTNTGELFF. The CDR3 region has the DNA TGCGCCAGCAGCTTATTAGCGGGGACGAACACCGGGGAGCTGTTTTTT.

CDR3 region: CASSLRAVETQYF. Here the CDR3 DNA reads TGTGCCAGCAGCCTCCGCGCCGTAGAGACCCAGTACTTC. This chain joins TRBV5-6 and TRBJ2-5; D remains unclear. Germline V gene lookup returns CDR1 SGHDT and CDR2 YYEEEE. V lost 4 bases to trimming and J lost 4 bases, with 11 bases between them. This CDR3 is 13 amino acids long.